This record concerns one TCR beta chain sequence. This sample is drawn from a study of shared clonotypes between healthy human individuals. In the study overall: Plates per donor: three CD4 naive, three CD4 memory, two CD8 naive, one CD8 memory.

Splitting of CD4+ cells produced CD45RA+ naive and CD45RA-negative memory subsets. The study ran the assay at deep level. Produced via immunoSEQ multiplex PCR; TCRdb's table is partial and in-frame only. This sample yields 850,000 to 1,100,000 clones, of which approximately 77% are seen a single time; 0.7% to 0.95% belongs to the top ten. Sequences were obtained from memory CD4+ T cells from PBMCs. Subset described: CD45RA-negative fraction. This sequence was found in a man between 18 and 35 years old in good health. Some clones in this sample may be carry-over from other donors' samples.

CDR3 sequence: CASSQASDQPQHF. CDR3 in DNA: TGCGCCAGCAGCCAAGCCTCAGATCAGCCCCAGCATTTT. This chain uses TRBV4-3 with TRBJ1-5, with D uncertain. Germline assignment: CDR1 LGHNA and CDR2 YSLEER. The CDR3 covers 13 residues. V gave up 1 base and J gave up 5 bases, with 6 bases separating them.